These 30 T cell receptor beta chains share one sample of origin, sequenced in a study of blood T cell repertoires in COVID-19. Measured with immunoSEQ multiplex PCR; TCRdb has only the in-frame clones, and not every one. The sample includes around 360,000 clones, around 87% of them seen just once. The sequenced sample consisted of peripheral blood. The receptor set was obtained from a woman in her thirties with COVID-19, enrolled during active disease.

The chain links TRBV2 to TRBJ2-4, with 8 bases aligning to TRBD2. Germline loops: CDR1 SNHLY, CDR2 FYNNEI. The CDR3 contains 17 residues. V gave up 6 bases and J gave up 3 bases; unmatched junction bases: 13. CDR3 DNA sequence: TGTGCCAGCAGGGTTAGCGGGAACACCGTGGGCAAAAACATTCAGTACTTC. Translation gives CASRVSGNTVGKNIQYF. Looking up the rest from reference TRBV2 and TRBJ2-4 gives the full variable domain: EPEVTQTPSHQVTQMGQEVILRCVPISNHLYFYWYRQILGQKVEFLVSFYNNEISEKSEIFDDQFSVERPDGSNFTLKIRSTKLEDSAMYFCASRVSGNTVGKNIQYFGAGTRLSVL.

The chain couples TRBV4-1 to TRBJ2-3; tentative D call: TRBD2 (6 bases). V shed 0 bases and J shed 4 bases, with 14 bases lying between them. The CDR3 runs 16 residues. Germline values: CDR1 MGHRA, CDR2 YSYEKL. The CDR3 DNA is TGCGCCAGCAGCCAAGATCAGGGAAGGAGGGCAGATACGCAGTATTTT. Its translation: CASSQDQGRRADTQYF.

V and J are TRBV18 and TRBJ2-3, with 11 bases identical to TRBD2. Germline loops: CDR1 KGHSH, CDR2 LQKENI. After removal of 2 bases from V and 2 bases from J, the junction contained 3 bases not matched to a gene. The CDR3 runs 16 residues. The CDR3 loop is CASSPRLAGSTDTQYF. Here the CDR3 DNA reads TGTGCCAGCTCACCAAGACTAGCGGGGTCCACAGATACGCAGTATTTT.

The chain combines TRBV1 with TRBJ2-1; no check of the table's D call, TRBD2, against the DNA was made. TRBV1 is described as a pseudogene. CDR3 size: 18 residues. The CDR3, as DNA: TGCACCAGCAGCCAAGCCCTTCCTAGCGGGAGGGCCTTAAATGAGCAGTTCTTC. Residues: CTSSQALPSGRALNEQFF.

The chain recombines TRBV3-1 (or the pseudogene TRBV3-2) with TRBJ2-5, with TRBD1 matching over 7 bases. Looked up from germline, CDR1 is LGHDT and CDR2 is YNNKEL (reference sequence). The CDR3 is made up of 15 amino acids. After removal of 2 bases from V and 2 bases from J, the junction contained 5 bases not matched to a gene. The chain's CDR3 is CASSQPGQPQETQYF. CDR3 nucleotides: TGTGCCAGCAGCCAACCGGGACAGCCTCAAGAGACCCAGTACTTC.

The chain joins TRBV7-6 to TRBJ2-7, with TRBD2 as a possible D gene (6 bases). With 5 bases removed from V and 0 bases from J, the gap between germline ends came to 17 bases. Germline V gives CDR1 SGHVS, CDR2 FNYEAQ. This CDR3 spans 16 amino acids. The CDR3 loop is CASSDHLRESSYEQYF. The CDR3 bases are TGTGCCAGCAGCGATCATTTACGGGAGAGCTCCTACGAGCAGTACTTC. The full variable domain, its missing parts supplied by reference TRBV7-6 and TRBJ2-7, is GAGVSQSPRYKVTKRGQDVALRCDPISGHVSLYWYRQALGQGPEFLTYFNYEAQQDKSGLPNDRFSAERPEGSISTLTIQRTEQRDSAMYRCASSDHLRESSYEQYFGPGTRLTVT.

The chain recombines TRBV5-1 with TRBJ1-6; 11 bases line up with TRBD1. Germline-derived CDR1 and CDR2 are SGHRS and YFSETQ. V was clipped by 4 bases and J by 10 bases; unmatched bases: 4. The CDR3 covers 14 residues. This CDR3 is CASSPGTGGSPLHF. Written as DNA, the CDR3 is TGCGCCAGCAGCCCCGGGACAGGGGGGTCACCCCTCCACTTT.

This clone was recorded once. Germline and junction disagree at one end, which may indicate a read error. The J gene is TRBJ2-7, the V gene TRBV5-6; D possibly corresponds to TRBD1 (5 bases). The germline CDR1 and CDR2 sequences are SGHDT and YYEEEE. The CDR3 loop spans 12 amino acids. The CDR3, as DNA: TGTGCCAGCAGTTTGGACACCTACGAGCAGTACTTC. Translation gives CASSLDTYEQYF.

This clone has only one observation. The chain combines TRBV10-1 with TRBJ2-3, with 9 bases aligning to TRBD2. CDR1 and CDR2 (germline): WNHNN, SYGVQD (reference sequence). The junction had 5 bases not matched to a gene; V was cut back by 2 bases and J by 2 bases. The CDR3 is 16 amino acids. The CDR3 spells CASSEVAGGDTDTQYF. DNA of the CDR3: TGCGCCAGCAGTGAGGTTGCGGGAGGGGACACAGATACGCAGTATTTT.

This rearrangement joins TRBV19 to TRBJ2-7; a weak D match, TRBD1 (6 bases). The germline CDR1 and CDR2 sequences are LNHDA and SQIVND (reference sequence). V was cut by 3 bases and J by 0 bases, with 9 bases left in between. The CDR3 sequence is 14 residues long. The CDR3 here is CASSMADSSYEQYF. The CDR3 coding sequence is TGTGCCAGTAGTATGGCGGACAGCTCCTACGAGCAGTACTTC.

The chain couples TRBV19 to TRBJ1-5, with 8 positions matching TRBD1. Germline CDR1 and CDR2: LNHDA and SQIVND (reference sequence). V was clipped by 1 base and J by 2 bases; unmatched bases: 1. This CDR3 has 15 amino acids. The CDR3 loop reads CASSIVDRGNQPQHF. The CDR3 DNA follows: TGTGCCAGTAGTATAGTGGACAGGGGCAATCAGCCCCAGCATTTT.

The chain recombines TRBV4-1 with TRBJ2-5; TRBD1 matches at 10 bases. Germline V gives CDR1 MGHRA, CDR2 YSYEKL. Trimming cost V 3 bases and J 5 bases; bases outside gene matches: 6. This CDR3 region has 15 residues. The DNA of the CDR3 is TGCGCCAGCAGCCACAGACAGGGGGCGGTTGAGACCCAGTACTTC. It specifies CASSHRQGAVETQYF.

V is TRBV7-9 and J is TRBJ1-6; 9 bases fit TRBD1. The CDR3 consists of 13 residues. V gave up 3 bases and J gave up 14 bases; unmatched junction bases: 5. The germline gives CDR1 SEHNR, CDR2 FQNEAQ (reference sequence). CDR3 loop: CASSLGQGLTLHF. In DNA, the CDR3 is TGTGCCAGCAGCTTGGGACAGGGATTAACCCTCCACTTT.

The chain uses TRBV2 and TRBJ1-1, with TRBD1 matching over 8 bases. This CDR3 comprises 13 residues. The germline V gene has CDR1 SNHLY and CDR2 FYNNEI. The junction had 4 bases not matched to a gene; V was cut back by 3 bases and J by 7 bases. The CDR3 DNA follows: TGTGCCAGCAGTGAGACAGGGGAGGTTGAAGCTTTCTTT. Its protein product is CASSETGEVEAFF.

This clone was counted only a few times. The chain has TRBV18 and TRBJ2-2, with TRBD2 matching 8 bases. J lost 6 bases, V lost 0 bases, and 9 bases had no gene match. Looked up from germline, CDR1 is KGHSH and CDR2 is LQKENI. The CDR3 covers 17 residues. For the CDR3, the DNA is TGTGCCAGCTCACCACCTACTGCACGGGAGGGGTCCGGGGAGCTGTTTTTT. Protein product: CASSPPTAREGSGELFF.

The chain recombines TRBV6-5 with TRBJ2-2, with TRBD1 matching 8 bases. The CDR3 runs 14 residues. Germline V CDR1 and CDR2: MNHEY, SVGAGI. Trimming at V came to 7 bases and at J to 5 bases, leaving 6 bases not matched to a gene. The CDR3 is CASTRDRYTGELFF. DNA for the CDR3: TGTGCCAGCACCCGGGACAGGTATACCGGGGAGCTGTTTTTT.

V and J are TRBV4-2 and TRBJ1-5; D remains unclear. In germline, CDR1 is LGHNA, CDR2 YNFKEQ. The CDR3 is 14 amino acids. Trimming stripped 1 base from V and 7 bases from J, with 11 bases between. CDR3 amino acids: CASSQGGGRQPQHF. The CDR3 region has the DNA TGTGCCAGCAGCCAAGGAGGTGGGAGACAGCCCCAGCATTTT.

J is TRBJ2-1 and V is TRBV6-2 or TRBV6-3; no clear D. CDR1 MNHEY and CDR2 SVGEGT come from the germline V gene. The CDR3 runs to 14 residues. V was shortened by 5 bases and J by 0 bases, with 8 bases between the two germline ends. As DNA, the CDR3 is TGTGCCAGCAGTCCAATTAGCTCCTACAATGAGCAGTTCTTC. Translating it yields CASSPISSYNEQFF.

The chain is built from TRBV5-6 and TRBJ2-2, with 8 bases identical to TRBD1. V was pared by 0 bases and J by 4 bases, with 5 bases of the junction left unmatched. CDR3 length: 16 amino acids. Germline-derived CDR1 and CDR2 are SGHDT and YYEEEE. CDR3 sequence: CASSLGQGRRTGELFF. Here the CDR3 DNA reads TGTGCCAGCAGCTTGGGACAGGGGCGTCGCACCGGGGAGCTGTTTTTT.

The chain is built from TRBV24-1 and TRBJ2-2; 7 bases are a match to TRBD1. This CDR3 contains 15 residues. J gave up 3 bases and V 10 bases, and 10 bases lay outside the gene matches. CDR1 and CDR2 from the germline V gene are KGHDR and SFDVKD. CDR3 sequence: CATSETGLYTGELFF. The CDR3 DNA reads as TGTGCCACGTCCGAGACAGGGTTATACACCGGGGAGCTGTTTTTT.

The J gene is TRBJ2-1, the V gene TRBV7-9; 8 bases agree with TRBD2. Germline trimming cut 4 bases from V and 7 bases from J; bases unmatched to any gene: 12. Germline CDR1 is SEHNR and CDR2 is FQNEAQ (reference sequence). The CDR3 length is 16 residues. CDR3 region: CASSSGATSVGNEQFF. CDR3 DNA: TGTGCCAGCAGCTCGGGGGCGACTAGCGTAGGAAATGAGCAGTTCTTC. The complete variable domain, with remaining parts taken from reference TRBV7-9 and TRBJ2-1, reads DTGVSQNPRHKITKRGQNVTFRCDPISEHNRLYWYRQTLGQGPEFLTYFQNEAQLEKSRLLSDRFSAERPKGSFSTLEIQRTEQGDSAMYLCASSSGATSVGNEQFFGPGTRLTVL.

Notes on this clone: Other nucleotide sequences from this sample produce the same CDR3. The chain joins TRBV5-1 to TRBJ1-5, with a weak D call TRBD1 (5 bases). Germline CDR1 reads SGHRS; CDR2 reads YFSETQ. The CDR3 loop spans 13 amino acids. Trimming took off 0 bases at V and 4 bases at J, with 5 bases between the two ends. The CDR3: CASSLGQNQPQHF. The CDR3 region has the DNA TGCGCCAGCAGCTTGGGACAGAATCAGCCCCAGCATTTT.

The rearrangement joins TRBV19 to TRBJ1-2; unclear D gene. Trimming cost V 7 bases and J 1 base, with 7 bases left between them. This CDR3 spans 12 amino acids. Germline lookup yields CDR1 LNHDA and CDR2 SQIVND (reference sequence). DNA for the CDR3: TGTGCCAGTACGTCCAGTAACTATGGCTACACCTTC. This sequence encodes CASTSSNYGYTF.

V gene TRBV6-6 combines with J gene TRBJ2-1; TRBD1 is a possible D gene (6 bases). The V end lost 7 bases, the J end lost 0 bases, and 13 bases lay between the germline ends. The germline gives CDR1 MNHNY, CDR2 SVGAGI (reference sequence). The CDR3 is made up of 15 amino acids. The CDR3 sequence: CASMPRGSSYNEQFF. The CDR3 nucleotides read TGTGCCAGCATGCCGAGGGGGAGCTCCTACAATGAGCAGTTCTTC.

This sequence joins TRBV5-6 and TRBJ2-7; 9 bases line up with TRBD2. CDR1 and CDR2 from the germline V gene are SGHDT and YYEEEE. The CDR3 runs to 16 residues. J lost 4 bases, V lost 4 bases, and 12 bases had no gene match. The CDR3 loop reads CASSPWGASGTYEQYF. The CDR3 coding sequence is TGTGCCAGCAGCCCGTGGGGGGCTAGCGGGACTTACGAGCAGTACTTC.

The chain couples TRBV19 to TRBJ1-5; TRBD1 matches 8 bases. The CDR3 length is 17 residues. The germline gives CDR1 LNHDA, CDR2 SQIVND (reference sequence). Trimming took 1 base from V and 7 from J; bases not matched to a gene: 12. The DNA of the CDR3 is TGTGCCAGTAGTATAGGGACAGGGACCCGGTTCGAACAGCCCCAGCATTTT. This gives the protein CASSIGTGTRFEQPQHF. Together with reference TRBV19 and TRBJ1-5, the CDR3 gives the full variable domain: DGGITQSPKYLFRKEGQNVTLSCEQNLNHDAMYWYRQDPGQGLRLIYYSQIVNDFQKGDIAEGYSVSREKKESFPLTVTSAQKNPTAFYLCASSIGTGTRFEQPQHFGDGTRLSIL.

This clone appeared once. The rearrangement links TRBV11-3 to TRBJ2-2; TRBD2 matches 16 bases. Germline V CDR1 and CDR2: SGHNT, YENEEA. This CDR3 region has 17 residues. V trimming: 4 bases; J trimming: 6 bases; junction bases outside the gene matches: 5. The CDR3 protein is CASSSGLAGGPAGELFF. CDR3 bases: TGTGCCAGCAGCTCGGGACTAGCGGGAGGGCCGGCCGGGGAGCTGTTTTTT.

The chain carries TRBV13 and TRBJ2-7, with 10 bases that match TRBD2. The V gene's germline CDR1 is PRHDT and CDR2 FYEKMQ (reference sequence). V gave up 4 bases and J gave up 4 bases; unmatched junction bases: 7. This CDR3 spans 15 amino acids. The CDR3, as DNA: TGTGCCAGCAGCTCCCAGCGGGAGGGCAGTTACGAGCAGTACTTC. This codes for CASSSQREGSYEQYF. The complete variable domain, with remaining parts taken from reference TRBV13 and TRBJ2-7, reads AAGVIQSPRHLIKEKRETATLKCYPIPRHDTVYWYQQGPGQDPQFLISFYEKMQSDKGSIPDRFSAQQFSDYHSELNMSSLELGDSALYFCASSSQREGSYEQYFGPGTRLTVT.

The rearrangement links TRBV4-1 to TRBJ2-7; TRBD1 agrees at 9 bases. CDR1 and CDR2 from the germline V gene are MGHRA and YSYEKL. The CDR3 runs 15 residues. With 1 base clipped from V and 2 bases from J, the junction kept 3 bases outside the gene matches. The CDR3 protein is CASSQVRDRAYEQYF. The CDR3 DNA reads TGCGCCAGCAGCCAAGTTCGGGACAGGGCCTACGAGCAGTACTTC.

The chain joins TRBV24-1 to TRBJ2-7; 8 bases match TRBD1. This CDR3 comprises 14 residues. V lost 6 bases and J lost 3; bases outside the gene matches: 6. Germline-derived CDR1 and CDR2 are KGHDR and SFDVKD. CDR3 in DNA: TGTGCCACCAGTACCCGGGACAGGTTCTACGAGCAGTACTTC. Translating gives CATSTRDRFYEQYF.